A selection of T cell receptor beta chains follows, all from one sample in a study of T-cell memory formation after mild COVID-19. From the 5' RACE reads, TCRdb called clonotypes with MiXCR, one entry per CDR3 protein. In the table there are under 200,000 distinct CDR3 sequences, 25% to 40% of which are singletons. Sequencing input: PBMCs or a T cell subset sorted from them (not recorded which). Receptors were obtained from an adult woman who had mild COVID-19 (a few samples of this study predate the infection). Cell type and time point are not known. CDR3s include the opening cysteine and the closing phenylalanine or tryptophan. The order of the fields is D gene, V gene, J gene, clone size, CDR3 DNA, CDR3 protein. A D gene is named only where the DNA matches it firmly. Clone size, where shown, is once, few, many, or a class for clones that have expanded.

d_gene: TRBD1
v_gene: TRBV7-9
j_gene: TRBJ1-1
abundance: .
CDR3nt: TGTGCCAGCAGCTTAGGGGGGTTACCGGACAGGGAGGGCACTGAAGCTTTCTTT
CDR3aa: CASSLGGLPDREGTEAFF

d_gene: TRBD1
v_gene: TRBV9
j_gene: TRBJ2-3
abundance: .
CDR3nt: TGTGCCAGCAGCTCCCGGGACAGACGCACAGATACGCAGTATTTT
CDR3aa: CASSSRDRRTDTQYF

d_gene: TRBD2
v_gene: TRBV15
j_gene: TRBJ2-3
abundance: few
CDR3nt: TGTGCCACCAGCAGACCGAAGGGACTAGTCACAGATACGCAGTATTTT
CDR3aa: CATSRPKGLVTDTQYF

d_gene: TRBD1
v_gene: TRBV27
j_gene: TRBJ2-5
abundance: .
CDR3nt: TGTGCCAGCAGTTTGGGACAGGGGGCGAAGACCCAGTACTTC
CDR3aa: CASSLGQGAKTQYF

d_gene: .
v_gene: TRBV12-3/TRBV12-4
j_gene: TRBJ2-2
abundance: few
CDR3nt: TGTGCCAGCAGTTGGACGGGGAACACCGGGGAGCTGTTTTTT
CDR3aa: CASSWTGNTGELFF

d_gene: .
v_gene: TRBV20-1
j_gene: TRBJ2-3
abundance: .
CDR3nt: TGCAGTGCTAGAGAACCAGGATACGCAGATACGCAGTATTTT
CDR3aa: CSAREPGYADTQYF

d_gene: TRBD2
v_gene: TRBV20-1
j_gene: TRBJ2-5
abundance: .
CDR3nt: TGCAGTGCTAGACCCCCGATTAGCGGGGGGCCAGAGACCCAGTACTTC
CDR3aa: CSARPPISGGPETQYF

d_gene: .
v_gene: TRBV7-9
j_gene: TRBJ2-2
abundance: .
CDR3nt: TGTGCCAGCAGCCCACTCGTGCCTGGGCGGGACGGGGAGCTGTTTTTT
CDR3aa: CASSPLVPGRDGELFF

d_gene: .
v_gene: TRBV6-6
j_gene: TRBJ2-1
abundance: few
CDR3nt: TGTGCCAGCAGGGGGGTTTTGCGAGACCGCACACCCTACAATGAGCAGTTCTTC
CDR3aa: CASRGVLRDRTPYNEQFF

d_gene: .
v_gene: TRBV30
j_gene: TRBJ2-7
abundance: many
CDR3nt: TGTGCCTGTGGGCGGGCACACGAGCAGTACTTC
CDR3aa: CACGRAHEQYF

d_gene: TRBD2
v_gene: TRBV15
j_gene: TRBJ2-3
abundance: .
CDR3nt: TGTGCCACCAGCACTGGACTAGCGGGGGCCACAGATACGCAGTATTTT
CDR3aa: CATSTGLAGATDTQYF

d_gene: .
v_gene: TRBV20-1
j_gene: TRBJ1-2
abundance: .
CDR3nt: TGCAGTGCCACGCTCGGGCCCGGCTACACCTTC
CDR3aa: CSATLGPGYTF

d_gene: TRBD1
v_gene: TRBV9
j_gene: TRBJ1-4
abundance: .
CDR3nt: TGTGCCAGCAGCCCGGGGACAGGCTTTGGTAATGAAAAACTGTTTTTT
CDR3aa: CASSPGTGFGNEKLFF

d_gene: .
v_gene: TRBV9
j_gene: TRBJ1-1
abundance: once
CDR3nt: TGTGCCAGCAGCGTAGGGACAGCAGGCTTCGAAGCTTTCTTT
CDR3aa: CASSVGTAGFEAFF

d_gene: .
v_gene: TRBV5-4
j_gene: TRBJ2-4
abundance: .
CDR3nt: TGTGCCAGCAGCGTGACAGTTGGCATTCAGTACTTC
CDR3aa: CASSVTVGIQYF

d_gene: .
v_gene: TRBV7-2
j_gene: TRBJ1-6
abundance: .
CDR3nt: TGTGCCAGCAGCACTCGCCGGGCCTCCTATAATTCACCCCTCCACTTT
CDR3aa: CASSTRRASYNSPLHF

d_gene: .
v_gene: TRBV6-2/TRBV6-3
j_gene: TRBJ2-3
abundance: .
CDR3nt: TGTGCCGCGGGGCTGGACAGGTTGGCAGATACGCAGTATTTT
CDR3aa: CAAGLDRLADTQYF

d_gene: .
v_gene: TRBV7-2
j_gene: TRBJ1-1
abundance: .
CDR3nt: TGTGCCAGCAGCCCTGATCGGGGGGCAGGCACTGAAGCTTTCTTT
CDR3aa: CASSPDRGAGTEAFF

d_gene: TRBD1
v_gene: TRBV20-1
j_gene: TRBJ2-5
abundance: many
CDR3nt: TGCAGTGCTAGAGATCCCGGGACAGGGGACGCAGAGACCCAGTACTTC
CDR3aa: CSARDPGTGDAETQYF

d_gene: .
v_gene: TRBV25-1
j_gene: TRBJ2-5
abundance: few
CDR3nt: TGTGCCAGCAGTGTCCGGGACCAACTAGAGACCCAGTACTTC
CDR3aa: CASSVRDQLETQYF

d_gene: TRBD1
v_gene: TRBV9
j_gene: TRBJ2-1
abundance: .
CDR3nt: TGTGCCAGCAGCAATAAGCCCAGGGGGCGGGAGCAGTTCTTC
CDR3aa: CASSNKPRGREQFF

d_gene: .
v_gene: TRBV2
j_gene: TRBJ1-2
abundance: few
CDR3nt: TGTGCCAGCACCAGACAACCGAGCATTGGCTACACCTTC
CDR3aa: CASTRQPSIGYTF

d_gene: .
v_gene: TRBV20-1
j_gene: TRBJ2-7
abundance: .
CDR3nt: TGCAGTGCTAGAGACCAGAGGAGGGGTCTAGACTACGAGCAGTACTTC
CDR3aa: CSARDQRRGLDYEQYF

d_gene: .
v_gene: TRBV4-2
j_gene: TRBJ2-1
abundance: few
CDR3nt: TGTGCCAGCAGCCAAGATTACCCGACTTTTAGCTCCTACAATGAGCAGTTCTTC
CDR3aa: CASSQDYPTFSSYNEQFF